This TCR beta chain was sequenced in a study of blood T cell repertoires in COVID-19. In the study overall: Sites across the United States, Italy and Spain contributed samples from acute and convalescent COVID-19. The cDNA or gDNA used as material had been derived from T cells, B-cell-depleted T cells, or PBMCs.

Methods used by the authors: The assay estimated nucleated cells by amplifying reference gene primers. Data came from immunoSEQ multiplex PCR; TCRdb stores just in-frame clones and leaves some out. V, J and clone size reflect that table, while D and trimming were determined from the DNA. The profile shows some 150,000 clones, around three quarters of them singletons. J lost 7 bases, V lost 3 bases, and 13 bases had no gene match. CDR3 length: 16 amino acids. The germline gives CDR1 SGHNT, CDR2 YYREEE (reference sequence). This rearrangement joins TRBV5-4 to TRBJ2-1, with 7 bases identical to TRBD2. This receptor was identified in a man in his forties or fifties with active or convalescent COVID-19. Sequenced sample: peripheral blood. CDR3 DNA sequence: TGTGCCAGCAGCTCGGATTTAGCGGGTTCCGGGAATGAGCAGTTCTTC. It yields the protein CASSSDLAGSGNEQFF.